This T cell receptor (beta chain) originates from a study of blood T cell repertoires in COVID-19. V shed 0 bases and J shed 2 bases, with 10 bases lying between them. Germline lookup yields CDR1 SGHNT and CDR2 YYREEE (reference sequence). The CDR3 loop spans 15 amino acids. In this sample, this clone turned up a few times. Generated by immunoSEQ multiplex PCR, the TCRdb table keeps only in-frame clones and is missing some. Found here are 100,000 to 150,000 clones, almost 70% of them singletons; the top ten hold approximately 2%. The chain employs TRBV5-4 and TRBJ2-3; possibly TRBD2 for D (6 bases). This clonotype originated in a woman between 65 and 79 years old with acute or convalescent COVID-19. Sequencing was done on a sample of peripheral blood. CDR3 DNA: TGTGCCAGCAGCTTGGATGCGGGGTCCACAGATACGCAGTATTTT. Protein: CASSLDAGSTDTQYF.